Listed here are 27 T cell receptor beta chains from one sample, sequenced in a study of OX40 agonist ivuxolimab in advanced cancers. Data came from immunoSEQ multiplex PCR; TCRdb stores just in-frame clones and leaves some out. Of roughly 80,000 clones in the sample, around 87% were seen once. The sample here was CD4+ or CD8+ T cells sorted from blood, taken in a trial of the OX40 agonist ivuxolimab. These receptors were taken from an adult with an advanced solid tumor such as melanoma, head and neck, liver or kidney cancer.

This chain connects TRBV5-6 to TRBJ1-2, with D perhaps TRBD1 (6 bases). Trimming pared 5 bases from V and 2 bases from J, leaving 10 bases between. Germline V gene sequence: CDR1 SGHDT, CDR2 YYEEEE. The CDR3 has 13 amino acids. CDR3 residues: CASSKTGNYGYTF. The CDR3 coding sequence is TGTGCCAGCAGTAAAACAGGGAACTATGGCTACACCTTC.

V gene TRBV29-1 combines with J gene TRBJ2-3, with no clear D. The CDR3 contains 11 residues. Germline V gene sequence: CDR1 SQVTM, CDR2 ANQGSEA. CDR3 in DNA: TGCAGTATCCCGGTGTCCGATACGCAGTATTTT. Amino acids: CSIPVSDTQYF.

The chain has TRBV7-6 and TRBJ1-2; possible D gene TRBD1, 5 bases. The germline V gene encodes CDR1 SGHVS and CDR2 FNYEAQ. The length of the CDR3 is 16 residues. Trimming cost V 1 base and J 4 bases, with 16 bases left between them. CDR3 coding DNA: TGTGCCAGCAGCTTAGGATCGCAGGGATTAGGCTATGGCTACACCTTC. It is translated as CASSLGSQGLGYGYTF.

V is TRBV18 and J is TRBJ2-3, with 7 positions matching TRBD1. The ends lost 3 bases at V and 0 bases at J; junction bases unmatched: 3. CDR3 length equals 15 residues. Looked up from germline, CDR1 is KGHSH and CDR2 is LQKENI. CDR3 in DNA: TGTGCCAGCTCACCCGGGACAGCCAGCACAGATACGCAGTATTTT. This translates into CASSPGTASTDTQYF.

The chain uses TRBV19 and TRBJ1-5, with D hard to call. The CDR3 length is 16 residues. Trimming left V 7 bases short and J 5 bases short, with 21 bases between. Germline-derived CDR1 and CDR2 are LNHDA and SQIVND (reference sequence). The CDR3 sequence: CASTPVFQNGYQPQHF. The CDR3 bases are TGTGCCAGTACCCCCGTGTTCCAAAACGGTTATCAGCCCCAGCATTTT.

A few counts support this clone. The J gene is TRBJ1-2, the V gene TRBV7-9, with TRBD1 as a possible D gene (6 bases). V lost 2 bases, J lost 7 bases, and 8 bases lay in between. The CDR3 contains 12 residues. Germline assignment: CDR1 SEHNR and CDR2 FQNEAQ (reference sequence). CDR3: CASSLQQGGYTF. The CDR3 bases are TGTGCCAGCAGCTTACAACAGGGTGGCTACACCTTC. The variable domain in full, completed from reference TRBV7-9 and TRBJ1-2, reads DTGVSQNPRHKITKRGQNVTFRCDPISEHNRLYWYRQTLGQGPEFLTYFQNEAQLEKSRLLSDRFSAERPKGSFSTLEIQRTEQGDSAMYLCASSLQQGGYTFGSGTRLTVV.

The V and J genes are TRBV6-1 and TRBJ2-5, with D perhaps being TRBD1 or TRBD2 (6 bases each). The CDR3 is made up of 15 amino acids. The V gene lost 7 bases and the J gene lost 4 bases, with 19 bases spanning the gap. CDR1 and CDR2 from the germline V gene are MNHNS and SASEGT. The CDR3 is CASKGNRGGGETQYF. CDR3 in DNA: TGTGCCAGCAAGGGAAATCGAGGAGGGGGAGAGACCCAGTACTTC.

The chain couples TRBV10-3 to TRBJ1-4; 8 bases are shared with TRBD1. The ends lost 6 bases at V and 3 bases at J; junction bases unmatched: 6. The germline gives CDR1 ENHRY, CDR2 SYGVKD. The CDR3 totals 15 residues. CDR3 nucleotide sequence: TGTGCCATCAGAGGACAGGGTGGGGCTAATGAAAAACTGTTTTTT. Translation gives CAIRGQGGANEKLFF.

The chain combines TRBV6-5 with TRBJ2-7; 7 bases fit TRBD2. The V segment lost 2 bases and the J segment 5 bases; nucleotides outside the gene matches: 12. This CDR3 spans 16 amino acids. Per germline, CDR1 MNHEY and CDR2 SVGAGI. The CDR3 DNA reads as TGTGCCAGCAGTTACGGGGGAACTAGCGTCAGGCACGAGCAGTACTTC. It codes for CASSYGGTSVRHEQYF.

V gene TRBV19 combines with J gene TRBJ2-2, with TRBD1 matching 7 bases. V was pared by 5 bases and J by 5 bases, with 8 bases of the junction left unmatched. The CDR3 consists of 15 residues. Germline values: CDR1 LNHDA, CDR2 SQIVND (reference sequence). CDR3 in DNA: TGTGCCAGTAGTGTCAGACAGGGTTTTACCGGGGAGCTGTTTTTT. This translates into CASSVRQGFTGELFF.

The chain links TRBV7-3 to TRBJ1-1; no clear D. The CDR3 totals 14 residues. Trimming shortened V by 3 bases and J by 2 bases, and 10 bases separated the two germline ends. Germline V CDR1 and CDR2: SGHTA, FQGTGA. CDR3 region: CASSLLRRNTEAFF. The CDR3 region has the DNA TGTGCCAGCAGCTTGCTTCGGAGAAACACTGAAGCTTTCTTT.

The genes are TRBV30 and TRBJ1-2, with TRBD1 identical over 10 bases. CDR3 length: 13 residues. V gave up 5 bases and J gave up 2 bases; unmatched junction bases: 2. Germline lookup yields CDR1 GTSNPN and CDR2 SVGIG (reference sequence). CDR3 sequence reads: CAWGTGANYGYTF. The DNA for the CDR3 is TGTGCCTGGGGGACAGGGGCCAACTATGGCTACACCTTC. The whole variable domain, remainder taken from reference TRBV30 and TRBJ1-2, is SQTIHQWPATLVQPVGSPLSLECTVEGTSNPNLYWYRQAAGRGLQLLFYSVGIGQISSEVPQNLSASRPQDRQFILSSKKLLLSDSGFYLCAWGTGANYGYTFGSGTRLTVV.

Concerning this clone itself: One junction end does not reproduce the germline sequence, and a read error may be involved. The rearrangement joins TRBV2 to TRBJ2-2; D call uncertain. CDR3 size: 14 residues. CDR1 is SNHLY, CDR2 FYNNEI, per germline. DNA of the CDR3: TGTGCCAGCAGAGAAGGTTCGAACACCGGGGAGCTGTTTTTT. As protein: CASREGSNTGELFF.

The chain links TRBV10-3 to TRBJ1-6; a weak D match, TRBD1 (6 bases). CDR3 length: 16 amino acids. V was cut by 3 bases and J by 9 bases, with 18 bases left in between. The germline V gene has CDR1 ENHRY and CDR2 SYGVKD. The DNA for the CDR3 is TGTGCCATCAGTGACCATACAGGGAATTCGGGTTCACCCCTCCACTTT. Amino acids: CAISDHTGNSGSPLHF.

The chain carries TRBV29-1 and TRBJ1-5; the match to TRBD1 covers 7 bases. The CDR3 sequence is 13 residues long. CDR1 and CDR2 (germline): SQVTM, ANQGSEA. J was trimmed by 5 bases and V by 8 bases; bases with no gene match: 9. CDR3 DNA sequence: TGCAGCATCCGAGGGGGCGTCGATCAGCCCCAGCATTTT. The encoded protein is CSIRGGVDQPQHF.

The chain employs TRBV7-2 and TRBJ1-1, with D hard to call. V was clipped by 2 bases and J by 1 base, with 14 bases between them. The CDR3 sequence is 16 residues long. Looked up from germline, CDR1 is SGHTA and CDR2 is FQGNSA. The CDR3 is CASSLSARGANTEAFF. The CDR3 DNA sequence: TGTGCCAGCAGCTTATCGGCCCGGGGTGCGAACACTGAAGCTTTCTTT.

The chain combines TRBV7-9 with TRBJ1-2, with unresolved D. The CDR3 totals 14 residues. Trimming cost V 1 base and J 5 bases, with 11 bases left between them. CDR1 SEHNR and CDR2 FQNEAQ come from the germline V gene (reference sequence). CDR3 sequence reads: CASSLGVSAYGYTF. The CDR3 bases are TGTGCCAGCAGCTTAGGGGTATCCGCTTATGGCTACACCTTC.

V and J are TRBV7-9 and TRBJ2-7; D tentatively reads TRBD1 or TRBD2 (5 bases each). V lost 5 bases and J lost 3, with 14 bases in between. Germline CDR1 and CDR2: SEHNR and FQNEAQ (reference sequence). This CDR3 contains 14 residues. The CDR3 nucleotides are TGTGCCAGCAGCGTCCCGGGACCGTTCTACGAGCAGTACTTC. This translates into CASSVPGPFYEQYF.

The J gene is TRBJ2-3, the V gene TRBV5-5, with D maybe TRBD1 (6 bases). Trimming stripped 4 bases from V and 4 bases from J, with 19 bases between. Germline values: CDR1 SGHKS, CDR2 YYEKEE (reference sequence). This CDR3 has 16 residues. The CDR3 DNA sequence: TGTGCCAGCAGCCGCTTGGGGGCCCGGGTCGCAGATACGCAGTATTTT. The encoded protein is CASSRLGARVADTQYF.

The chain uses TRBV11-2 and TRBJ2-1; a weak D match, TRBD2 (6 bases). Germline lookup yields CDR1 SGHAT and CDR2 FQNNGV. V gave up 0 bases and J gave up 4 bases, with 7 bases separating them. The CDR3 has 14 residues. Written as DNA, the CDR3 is TGTGCCAGCAGCTTAGATCGGGGGTACAATGAGCAGTTCTTC. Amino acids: CASSLDRGYNEQFF.

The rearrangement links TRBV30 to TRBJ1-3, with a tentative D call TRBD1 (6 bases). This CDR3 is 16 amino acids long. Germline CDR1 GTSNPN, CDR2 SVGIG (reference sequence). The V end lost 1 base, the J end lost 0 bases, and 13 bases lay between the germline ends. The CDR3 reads CAWSEGGIDSGNTIYF. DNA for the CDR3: TGTGCCTGGAGTGAGGGGGGGATCGACTCTGGAAACACCATATATTTT.

For the CDR3, the DNA is TGTGCCAGCAGCTTAGGGGGCGGAATGGGCACTGAAGCTTTCTTT. It specifies CASSLGGGMGTEAFF. V is TRBV7-3 and J is TRBJ1-1, with a possible D match to TRBD1 (6 bases). CDR3 length: 15 residues. Germline V CDR1 and CDR2: SGHTA, FQGTGA. The ends were cut back, 2 bases at V and 4 bases at J, with 14 bases in the middle.

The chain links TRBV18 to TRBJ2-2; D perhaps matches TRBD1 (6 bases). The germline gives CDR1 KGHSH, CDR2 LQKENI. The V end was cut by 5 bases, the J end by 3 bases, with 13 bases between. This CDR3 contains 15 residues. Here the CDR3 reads CASSDQTGHTGELFF. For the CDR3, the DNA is TGTGCCAGCTCAGACCAAACAGGGCACACCGGGGAGCTGTTTTTT.

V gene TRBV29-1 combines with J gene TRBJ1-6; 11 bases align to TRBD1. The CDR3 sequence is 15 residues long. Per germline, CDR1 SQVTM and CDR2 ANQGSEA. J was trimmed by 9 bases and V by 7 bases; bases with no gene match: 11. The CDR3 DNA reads TGCAGCGCCTTGGGGGGGACAGGGGGTCGTTCACCCCTCCACTTT. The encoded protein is CSALGGTGGRSPLHF.

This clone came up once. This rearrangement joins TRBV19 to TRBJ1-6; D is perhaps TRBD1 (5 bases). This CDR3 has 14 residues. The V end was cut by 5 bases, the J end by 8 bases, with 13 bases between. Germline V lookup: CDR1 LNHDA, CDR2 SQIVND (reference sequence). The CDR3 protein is CASSLGQGDSPLHF. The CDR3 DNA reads TGTGCCAGTAGTCTTGGGCAGGGTGATTCACCCCTCCACTTT.

CDR3 nucleotide sequence: TGTGCCAGCAGGGCAACTAGCGGGAGTGCCTACGAGCAGTACTTC. This translates into CASRATSGSAYEQYF. The chain couples TRBV6-5 to TRBJ2-7; 11 bases fit TRBD2. Germline assignment: CDR1 MNHEY and CDR2 SVGAGI. The CDR3 totals 15 residues. V was clipped by 6 bases and J by 2 bases; unmatched bases: 6.

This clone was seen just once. The CDR3 is CASSFAGKGPQPQHF. The CDR3 nucleotides are TGTGCCAGCAGTTTTGCGGGAAAGGGTCCCCAGCCCCAGCATTTT. The chain combines TRBV28 with TRBJ1-5; D call uncertain. The CDR3 is made up of 15 amino acids. Per the germline V gene, CDR1 is MDHEN and CDR2 is SYDVKM. V lost 3 bases and J lost 7, with 16 bases in between. Combining the CDR3 with reference TRBV28 and TRBJ1-5 gives the whole variable domain DVKVTQSSRYLVKRTGEKVFLECVQDMDHENMFWYRQDPGLGLRLIYFSYDVKMKEKGDIPEGYSVSREKKERFSLILESASTNQTSMYLCASSFAGKGPQPQHFGDGTRLSIL.